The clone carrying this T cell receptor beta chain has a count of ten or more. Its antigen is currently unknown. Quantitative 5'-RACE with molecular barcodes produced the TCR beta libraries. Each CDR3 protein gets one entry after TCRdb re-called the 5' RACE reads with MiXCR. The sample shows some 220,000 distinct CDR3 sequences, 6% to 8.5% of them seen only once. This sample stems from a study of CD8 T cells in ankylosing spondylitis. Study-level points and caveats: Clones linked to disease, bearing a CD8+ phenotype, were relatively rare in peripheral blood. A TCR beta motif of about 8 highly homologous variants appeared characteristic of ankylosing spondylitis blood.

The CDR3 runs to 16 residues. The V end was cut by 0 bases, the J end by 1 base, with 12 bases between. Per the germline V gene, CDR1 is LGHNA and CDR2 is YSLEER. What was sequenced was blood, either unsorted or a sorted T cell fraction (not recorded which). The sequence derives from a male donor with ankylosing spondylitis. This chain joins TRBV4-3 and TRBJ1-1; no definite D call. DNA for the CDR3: TGCGCCAGCAGCCAAGATTGGGCAGATCCGAACACTGAAGCTTTCTTT. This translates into CASSQDWADPNTEAFF.